These 15 T cell receptor beta chains originate from one sample sequenced in a study of blood T cells in healthy people across ages. Alongside a J-beta primer mix, a sample-barcoded 5' primer served in a second PCR lasting about 7 to 12 cycles. TCRdb fed the 5' RACE reads into MiXCR, producing one record per CDR3 protein. The sample contains over a million distinct CDR3 sequences, roughly 60% of which appear only once. Material: blood. The receptors shown here come from a man younger than 35 in good health.

This chain connects TRBV5-1 to TRBJ2-5; TRBD2 matches at 7 bases. Per the germline V gene, CDR1 is SGHRS and CDR2 is YFSETQ. V dropped 4 bases and J dropped 4; count of bases not matched to a gene: 4. The CDR3 spans 13 residues. The DNA of the CDR3 is TGCGCCAGCAGCCCTAGCGGCGCAGAGACCCAGTACTTC. It encodes CASSPSGAETQYF.

This chain uses TRBV11-1 with TRBJ2-5; TRBD2 matches at 8 bases. Gene TRBJ2-7 matches the end of the DNA better, so the J call may be wrong. Germline values: CDR1 SGHAT, CDR2 FQDESV (reference sequence). CDR3 length: 12 residues. CDR3 coding DNA: TGTGCCAGCAGCGGCGGGGGGCTCGAGCAGTACTTC. It yields the protein CASSGGGLEQYF.

CDR3 protein: CASSRGQGSLWNEQYF. The CDR3 region has the DNA TGTGCCAGCAGCCGAGGACAGGGATCCCTTTGGAACGAGCAGTACTTC. The rearrangement links TRBV7-2 to TRBJ2-7, with TRBD1 matching 8 bases. The length of the CDR3 is 16 residues. V trimming: 5 bases; J trimming: 5 bases; junction bases outside the gene matches: 14. Germline values: CDR1 SGHTA, CDR2 FQGNSA. Combining the CDR3 with reference TRBV7-2 and TRBJ2-7 gives the whole variable domain GAGVSQSPSNKVTEKGKDVELRCDPISGHTALYWYRQSLGQGLEFLIYFQGNSAPDKSGLPSDRFSAERTGGSVSTLTIQRTQQEDSAVYLCASSRGQGSLWNEQYFGPGTRLTVT.

This clonotype occurred many times. The chain is built from TRBV20-1 and TRBJ2-5, with D perhaps TRBD1 or TRBD2 (6 bases each). Trimming took off 7 bases at V and 3 bases at J, with 18 bases between the two ends. This CDR3 is 14 amino acids long. The germline V gene encodes CDR1 DFQATT and CDR2 SNEGSKA (reference sequence). Here the CDR3 reads CSVTGDRFEETQYF. The DNA of the CDR3 is TGCAGTGTAACGGGAGACAGGTTCGAAGAGACCCAGTACTTC.

As to this clonotype: With a much larger clone just one base away, this may be a read error. This sequence joins TRBV27 and TRBJ2-1; TRBD2 aligns across 13 bases. The germline CDR1 and CDR2 sequences are MNHEY and SMNVEV (reference sequence). The CDR3 consists of 18 residues. CDR3 DNA: TGTACCAGCAGTCCCCTTTCCATGACTAGCGGGAGGTTCAATGAGCAGTTCTTC. It encodes CTSSPLSMTSGRFNEQFF.

This clonotype occurred a few times. The chain uses TRBV12-3 or TRBV12-4 and TRBJ1-1; D gene uncertain. Trimming left V 7 bases short and J 2 bases short, with 11 bases between. The CDR3 covers 13 residues. CDR3 coding DNA: TGTGCCAGCACCTCCCAAGCAAACACTGAAGCTTTCTTT. The encoded protein is CASTSQANTEAFF.

The chain has TRBV10-3 and TRBJ2-2, with D tentatively TRBD2 (6 bases). The CDR3 is 13 residues long. Germline V gene sequence: CDR1 ENHRY, CDR2 SYGVKD. Trimming took 7 bases from V and 5 from J, leaving 11 bases between them. The CDR3: CAITGEGTGELFF. As DNA, the CDR3 is TGTGCCATCACGGGGGAAGGAACCGGGGAGCTGTTTTTT.

J is TRBJ2-6 and V is TRBV11-2, with D maybe TRBD1 (6 bases). CDR1 and CDR2 from the germline V gene are SGHAT and FQNNGV. CDR3 length: 15 amino acids. Trimming removed 5 bases from V and 4 bases from J, with 12 bases in between. CDR3 sequence (DNA): TGTGCCAGCAGCCTGGGACACCCCGGGGCCAACGTCCTGACTTTC. It translates to CASSLGHPGANVLTF.

This clonotype showed up just a few times. The chain uses TRBV2 and TRBJ2-3; 9 bases match TRBD2. The germline V gene encodes CDR1 SNHLY and CDR2 FYNNEI. With V trimmed by 7 bases and J by 2 bases, 1 base remained unmatched. The CDR3 is 13 amino acids. The CDR3 coding sequence is TGTGCCAGCACTAGCGGGGCCACAGATACGCAGTATTTT. This encodes CASTSGATDTQYF.

V usage is TRBV10-3 and J usage is TRBJ2-2; D might be TRBD1 or TRBD2, each matching 6 bases. CDR3 size: 15 residues. Trimming shortened V by 7 bases and J by 2 bases, and 14 bases separated the two germline ends. Germline CDR1 is ENHRY and CDR2 is SYGVKD. The DNA of the CDR3 is TGTGCCATCAACCCTCGGGGGCCAAACACCGGGGAGCTGTTTTTT. This sequence encodes CAINPRGPNTGELFF.

The genes are TRBV6-5 and TRBJ2-7; weak D call: TRBD2 (6 bases). V was shortened by 2 bases and J by 0 bases, with 20 bases between the two germline ends. Germline V gene sequence: CDR1 MNHEY, CDR2 SVGAGI. CDR3 length equals 18 residues. This CDR3 is CASSYPTTGSGSSYEQYF. The CDR3 DNA sequence: TGTGCCAGCAGTTACCCTACCACTGGTAGCGGCAGCTCCTACGAGCAGTACTTC.

This clonotype was counted between two and nine times. This CDR3 is CSARDGGGSYEQYF. CDR3 nucleotides: TGCAGTGCTAGAGATGGCGGGGGCTCCTACGAGCAGTACTTC. The V and J genes are TRBV20-1 and TRBJ2-7; TRBD2 aligns across 7 bases. Losses at the gene ends were 0 bases for V and 0 bases for J; bases not matched to a gene: 2. Germline V lookup: CDR1 DFQATT, CDR2 SNEGSKA (reference sequence). The CDR3 is 14 residues long.

This chain joins TRBV6-2 or TRBV6-3 and TRBJ2-4, with 10 bases that match TRBD2. The end of the DNA aligns better with TRBJ2-7, so the J call may be wrong. This CDR3 has 13 residues. Germline-derived CDR1 and CDR2 are MNHEY and SVGEGT. CDR3 sequence reads: CASLSGGAAEQYF. The CDR3 bases are TGTGCCAGCCTGAGCGGGGGGGCCGCCGAGCAGTACTTC.

CDR3 protein: CASSYAPGGRPYGYTF. The CDR3 bases are TGTGCCAGCAGTTACGCCCCCGGGGGCCGACCCTATGGCTACACCTTC. The chain uses TRBV6-6 and TRBJ1-2; tentatively, D is TRBD1 (6 bases). The CDR3 is 16 residues long. Germline V gene data show CDR1 as MNHNY and CDR2 as SVGAGI (reference sequence). V was cut by 2 bases and J by 4 bases, with 17 bases left in between.

The gene calls are TRBV6-1 and TRBJ1-2; D gene uncertain. Germline V gene data show CDR1 as MNHNS and CDR2 as SASEGT. Trimming took 0 bases from V and 0 from J, leaving 20 bases between them. The length of the CDR3 is 19 residues. The CDR3 DNA follows: TGTGCCAGCAGTGAAGCGGGATTCTTACAGACCTACCCTAACTATGGCTACACCTTC. It encodes CASSEAGFLQTYPNYGYTF.